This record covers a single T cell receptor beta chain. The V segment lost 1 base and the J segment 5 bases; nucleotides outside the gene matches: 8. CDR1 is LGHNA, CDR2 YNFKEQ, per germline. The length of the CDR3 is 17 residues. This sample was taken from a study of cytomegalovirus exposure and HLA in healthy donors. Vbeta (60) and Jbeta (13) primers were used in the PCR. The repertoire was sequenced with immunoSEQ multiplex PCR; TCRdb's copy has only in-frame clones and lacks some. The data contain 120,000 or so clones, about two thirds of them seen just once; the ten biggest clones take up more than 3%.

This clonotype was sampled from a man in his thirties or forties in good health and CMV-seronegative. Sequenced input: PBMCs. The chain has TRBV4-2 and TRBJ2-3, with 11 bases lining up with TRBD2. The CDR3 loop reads CASSQGRGLAGGDTQYF. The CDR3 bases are TGTGCCAGCAGCCAAGGTCGTGGGCTAGCGGGGGGAGATACGCAGTATTTT.